The T cell receptor (beta chain) under discussion was sequenced for a study of CD8+ T cells in alopecia areata. Study as a whole: In an open-label trial, patients got 5 to 10 mg tofacitinib twice daily. Study results and limitations: Higher clonality was seen in lesional scalp than in normal scalp, especially in alopecia totalis/universalis.

This clone has a handful of counts. Its target is unknown. CDR3 size: 15 residues. Germline CDR1 and CDR2: MGHRA and YSYEKL. V gave up 5 bases and J gave up 1 base; unmatched junction bases: 7. Peripheral blood and lesional scalp punch biopsies came from alopecia areata patients. cDNA reverse transcribed from extracted RNA served as the sequencing template. This table comes from immunoSEQ multiplex PCR, and its TCRdb copy is limited to in-frame clones, with some not included. The sample holds roughly 97,000 clones, more than 35% seen once. The sequenced sample consisted of CD4+ T cells sorted from blood. The sequence derives from a human donor with alopecia areata. The chain employs TRBV4-1 and TRBJ2-5; 7 nucleotides agree with TRBD1. CDR3 in DNA: TGCGCCAGCAGCACGCCGGGGACAGTCCAAGAGACCCAGTACTTC. It codes for CASSTPGTVQETQYF.